This T cell receptor beta chain was observed in a study of OX40 agonist ivuxolimab in advanced cancers. Looking at the study overall: Ivuxolimab, an antibody that agonizes OX40 (CD134), was administered to the patients. The mean age was roughly 60 years, ranging from 23 to 79, with approximately 85% of participants male.

A word on this clone: The antigen remains undetermined.

Study-level points and caveats: Both blood CD4+ and CD8+ T cells showed clonal growth by week 6 at 0.1 to 3.0 mg/kg.

Sequenced by immunoSEQ multiplex PCR; TCRdb stores in-frame clones only, minus some. In the table there are over 50,000 clones, roughly 84% of which are singletons. CDR3 size: 15 residues. V gave up 10 bases and J gave up 2 bases, with 17 bases separating them. Germline CDR1 reads MRHNA; CDR2 reads SNTAGT. Autoimmune disease history or systemic immunosuppression disqualified patients. V and J are TRBV6-4 and TRBJ2-2, with a weak D call TRBD2 (5 bases). The sequencing used CD4+ or CD8+ T cells sorted from blood, collected in a trial of the OX40 agonist ivuxolimab. The TCR comes from an adult with an advanced solid tumor such as melanoma, head and neck, liver or kidney cancer. CDR3 sequence (DNA): TGTGCCAAGCGGAACGCCGCCATTAACACCGGGGAGCTGTTTTTT. Its protein product is CAKRNAAINTGELFF.